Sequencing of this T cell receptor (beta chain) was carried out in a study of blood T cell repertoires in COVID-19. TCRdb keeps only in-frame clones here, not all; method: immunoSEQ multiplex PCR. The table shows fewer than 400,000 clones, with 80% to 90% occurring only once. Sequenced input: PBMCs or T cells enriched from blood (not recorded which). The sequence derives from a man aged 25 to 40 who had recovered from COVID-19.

The DNA of the CDR3 is TGTGCCTGGAGTGTATCCGGGTTTTACGAGCAGTACTTC. It codes for CAWSVSGFYEQYF. This sequence joins TRBV30 and TRBJ2-7; no firm D call. Trimming pared 0 bases from V and 4 bases from J, leaving 10 bases between. Germline assignment: CDR1 GTSNPN and CDR2 SVGIG (reference sequence). The CDR3 sequence is 13 residues long.